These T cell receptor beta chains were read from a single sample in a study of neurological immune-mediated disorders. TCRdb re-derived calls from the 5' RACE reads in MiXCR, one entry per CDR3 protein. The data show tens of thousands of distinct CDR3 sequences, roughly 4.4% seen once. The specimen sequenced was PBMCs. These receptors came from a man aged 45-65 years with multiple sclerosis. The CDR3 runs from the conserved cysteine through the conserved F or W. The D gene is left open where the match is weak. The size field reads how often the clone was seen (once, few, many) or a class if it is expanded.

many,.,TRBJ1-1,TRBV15,TGTGCCACCAGCAGAGATCTGGCTGAAGCTTTCTTT,CATSRDLAEAFF
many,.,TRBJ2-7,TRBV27,TGTGCCAGCAGTTTTCGGACACCTACCTACGAGCAGTACTTC,CASSFRTPTYEQYF
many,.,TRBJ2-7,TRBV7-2,TGTGCCAGCAGCCCGGGGGGAGGCAGGGGTTCCTACGAGCAGTACTTC,CASSPGGGRGSYEQYF
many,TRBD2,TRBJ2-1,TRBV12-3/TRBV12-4,TGTGCCAGCAGTTTCCGGACTAGCGACAATGAGCAGTTCTTC,CASSFRTSDNEQFF
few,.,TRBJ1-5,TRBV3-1,TGTGCCAGCAGCCAAGGGACCTATCAGCCCCAGAATTTT,CASSQGTYQPQNF
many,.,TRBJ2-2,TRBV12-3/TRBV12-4,TGTGCCAGCCATCCCCGGACAGTCTTAACCGGGGAGCTGTTTTTT,CASHPRTVLTGELFF
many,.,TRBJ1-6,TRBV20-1,TGCAGTGCTAGAGTGGGACACAGCTCCTATAATTCACCCCTCCACTTT,CSARVGHSSYNSPLHF
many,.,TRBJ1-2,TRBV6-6,TGTGCCAGCAGTCCAACGGGCGGCGGCTACACCTTC,CASSPTGGGYTF
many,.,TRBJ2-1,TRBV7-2,TGTGCCAGCAGCTTAGCCACGGGCCGCGCCTACAATGAGCAGTTCTTC,CASSLATGRAYNEQFF
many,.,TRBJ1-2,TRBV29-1,TGCAGCGTTCCGGGGGGGACTCGCCTCTTC,CSVPGGTRLF
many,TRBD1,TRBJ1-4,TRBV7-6,TGTGCCAGCAGCCGGGACAGGGGAAATGAAAAACTGTTTTTT,CASSRDRGNEKLFF
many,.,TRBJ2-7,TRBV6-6,TGTGCCAGCAGTTACAGCCCAGGAAGGATGATTAACGAGCAGTACTTC,CASSYSPGRMINEQYF
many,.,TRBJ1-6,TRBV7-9,TGTGCCAGCAGCCACACTAATTCACCCCTCCACTTT,CASSHTNSPLHF
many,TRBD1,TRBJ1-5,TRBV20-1,TGCAGTGCCAACCGTGGACAGGGTAATCAGCCCCAGCATTTT,CSANRGQGNQPQHF
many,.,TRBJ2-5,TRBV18,TGTGCCAGCTCAGGGTCAGGGCAAGAGACCCAGTACTTC,CASSGSGQETQYF